The rows below give T cell receptor beta chains drawn from one sample of a study of T and B cells in COVID-19 patients. TCRdb ran MiXCR on the multiplex PCR reads and lists one entry per CDR3 protein. This table holds about 7,000 distinct CDR3 sequences, 25% to 35% found once. The sample consisted of blood. The source of these receptors is a human donor with active COVID-19. Both conserved end residues are part of each CDR3. The D gene is left open where the match is weak. Where a row states a size, it is once, few, many or the class of an expanded clone; other rows omit it.

clone size: -; V gene: TRBV20-1; D gene: TRBD2; J gene: TRBJ2-5; CDR3 protein: CSASKLAGGPTETQYF; CDR3 DNA: TGCAGTGCTTCTAAATTAGCGGGGGGGCCGACGGAGACCCAGTACTTC
clone size: once; V gene: TRBV12-3/TRBV12-4; D gene: -; J gene: TRBJ2-2; CDR3 protein: CASGPDYSGELFF; CDR3 DNA: TGTGCTAGTGGTCCGGACTATTCCGGGGAGCTGTTTTTT
clone size: -; V gene: TRBV27; D gene: TRBD2; J gene: TRBJ2-1; CDR3 protein: CASSTSGGFSYNEQFF; CDR3 DNA: TGTGCCAGCAGTACTAGCGGGGGGTTCTCTTACAATGAGCAGTTCTTC
clone size: medium-sized; V gene: TRBV19; D gene: -; J gene: TRBJ1-4; CDR3 protein: CASSRNRAGNNEKLFF; CDR3 DNA: TGTGCCAGTAGTCGGAACAGGGCCGGAAACAATGAAAAACTGTTTTTT
clone size: few; V gene: TRBV19; D gene: -; J gene: TRBJ1-2; CDR3 protein: CASSIGGTYGYTF; CDR3 DNA: TGTGCCAGTAGTATCGGGGGGACTTATGGCTACACCTTC
clone size: -; V gene: TRBV19; D gene: -; J gene: TRBJ1-1; CDR3 protein: CASKKYMNTEAFF; CDR3 DNA: TGTGCCAGTAAGAAATACATGAACACTGAAGCTTTCTTT
clone size: -; V gene: TRBV5-1; D gene: -; J gene: TRBJ1-4; CDR3 protein: CASSFLTGGRNEKLFF; CDR3 DNA: TGCGCCAGCAGCTTTCTTACCGGGGGGAGGAATGAAAAACTGTTTTTT
clone size: few; V gene: TRBV6-2/TRBV6-3; D gene: -; J gene: TRBJ2-2; CDR3 protein: CASSIGVGELFF; CDR3 DNA: TGTGCCAGCAGTATCGGGGTCGGGGAGCTGTTTTTT
clone size: few; V gene: TRBV5-1; D gene: TRBD2; J gene: TRBJ2-1; CDR3 protein: CASSWTSGGTNEQFF; CDR3 DNA: TGCGCCAGCAGCTGGACTAGCGGGGGGACCAATGAGCAGTTCTTC
clone size: -; V gene: TRBV5-1; D gene: -; J gene: TRBJ1-1; CDR3 protein: CASSLGQGITEAFF; CDR3 DNA: TGCGCCAGCAGCTTGGGTCAGGGGATCACTGAAGCTTTCTTT
clone size: -; V gene: TRBV7-9; D gene: TRBD1; J gene: TRBJ2-3; CDR3 protein: CASSHRTGDSTDTQYF; CDR3 DNA: TGTGCCAGCAGCCACAGGACAGGGGACAGCACAGATACGCAGTATTTT
clone size: -; V gene: TRBV6-1; D gene: TRBD2; J gene: TRBJ2-5; CDR3 protein: CASIPGQAGVETQYF; CDR3 DNA: TGTGCCAGCATTCCTGGCCAAGCGGGGGTCGAGACCCAGTACTTC
clone size: large; V gene: TRBV29-1; D gene: -; J gene: TRBJ2-2; CDR3 protein: CSVPQGGYTGELFF; CDR3 DNA: TGCAGCGTGCCACAGGGTGGATACACCGGGGAGCTGTTTTTT
clone size: -; V gene: TRBV5-6; D gene: -; J gene: TRBJ2-5; CDR3 protein: CASSPEVAGETQYF; CDR3 DNA: TGTGCCAGCAGCCCTGAGGTAGCCGGAGAGACCCAGTACTTC
clone size: few; V gene: TRBV19; D gene: -; J gene: TRBJ2-4; CDR3 protein: CASSNRPTGFLAKNIQYF; CDR3 DNA: TGTGCCAGTAGTAATAGACCTACAGGGTTCCTAGCCAAAAACATTCAGTACTTC
clone size: -; V gene: TRBV5-1; D gene: TRBD1; J gene: TRBJ1-5; CDR3 protein: CASSLQGGFSQPQHF; CDR3 DNA: TGCGCCAGCAGCTTACAGGGGGGATTCAGTCAGCCCCAGCATTTT
clone size: large; V gene: TRBV29-1; D gene: TRBD1; J gene: TRBJ2-1; CDR3 protein: CSVEVQDRGDEQFF; CDR3 DNA: TGCAGCGTTGAAGTGCAGGACAGGGGTGATGAGCAGTTCTTC
clone size: medium-sized; V gene: TRBV27; D gene: TRBD2; J gene: TRBJ2-5; CDR3 protein: CARCGGGETQYF; CDR3 DNA: TGTGCCAGGTGCGGGGGAGGCGAGACCCAGTACTTC
clone size: -; V gene: TRBV12-3/TRBV12-4; D gene: -; J gene: TRBJ1-5; CDR3 protein: CASSLAGGGGNQPQHF; CDR3 DNA: TGTGCCAGCAGTTTAGCGGGCGGGGGCGGCAATCAGCCCCAGCATTTT
clone size: medium-sized; V gene: TRBV29-1; D gene: -; J gene: TRBJ2-5; CDR3 protein: CSVGTGETQYF; CDR3 DNA: TGCAGCGTGGGGACGGGGGAGACCCAGTACTTC
clone size: -; V gene: TRBV6-1; D gene: -; J gene: TRBJ1-4; CDR3 protein: CASSEARTREKLFF; CDR3 DNA: TGTGCCAGCAGTGAAGCCCGGACTCGGGAAAAACTGTTTTTT
clone size: once; V gene: TRBV5-6; D gene: -; J gene: TRBJ2-2; CDR3 protein: CASSLGGRVTGELFF; CDR3 DNA: TGTGCCAGCAGCTTGGGTGGCAGGGTCACCGGGGAGCTGTTTTTT
clone size: -; V gene: TRBV5-4; D gene: -; J gene: TRBJ2-5; CDR3 protein: CASRPVSTGETQYF; CDR3 DNA: TGTGCCAGCAGGCCCGTTTCCACGGGAGAGACCCAGTACTTC
clone size: -; V gene: TRBV5-6; D gene: TRBD1; J gene: TRBJ1-1; CDR3 protein: CASSLAGQGFAEAFF; CDR3 DNA: TGTGCCAGCAGCTTGGCCGGACAGGGGTTCGCTGAAGCTTTCTTT
clone size: -; V gene: TRBV6-5; D gene: -; J gene: TRBJ1-1; CDR3 protein: CASSSPGGMNTEAFF; CDR3 DNA: TGTGCCAGCAGTTCGCCCGGGGGGATGAACACTGAAGCTTTCTTT
clone size: -; V gene: TRBV10-1; D gene: -; J gene: TRBJ2-5; CDR3 protein: CASSDPNQETQYF; CDR3 DNA: TGCGCCAGCAGTGACCCCAACCAAGAGACCCAGTACTTC
clone size: -; V gene: TRBV6-5; D gene: -; J gene: TRBJ2-7; CDR3 protein: CATLQGSSGYEQYF; CDR3 DNA: TGTGCCACACTACAGGGAAGCTCCGGCTACGAGCAGTACTTC
clone size: -; V gene: TRBV6-5; D gene: -; J gene: TRBJ1-2; CDR3 protein: CASRETGRANYGYTF; CDR3 DNA: TGTGCCAGCAGGGAGACAGGCAGAGCTAACTATGGCTACACCTTC
clone size: few; V gene: TRBV5-1; D gene: -; J gene: TRBJ2-2; CDR3 protein: CASSIGLDTGELFF; CDR3 DNA: TGCGCCAGCAGCATAGGCCTCGACACCGGGGAGCTGTTTTTT
clone size: few; V gene: TRBV19; D gene: TRBD1; J gene: TRBJ1-2; CDR3 protein: CASSMTGTGIYGYTF; CDR3 DNA: TGTGCCAGTAGTATGACGGGGACAGGGATCTATGGCTACACCTTC
clone size: medium-sized; V gene: TRBV29-1; D gene: -; J gene: TRBJ2-3; CDR3 protein: CSVSRPGGVSTDTQYF; CDR3 DNA: TGCAGCGTTTCCCGCCCGGGGGGCGTGAGCACAGATACGCAGTATTTT
clone size: -; V gene: TRBV6-1; D gene: TRBD2; J gene: TRBJ2-1; CDR3 protein: CANRTSGDSMKFF; CDR3 DNA: TGTGCCAACAGGACTAGCGGGGACTCTATGAAGTTCTTC
clone size: -; V gene: TRBV5-6; D gene: -; J gene: TRBJ2-5; CDR3 protein: CASSESGLSGTQYF; CDR3 DNA: TGTGCCAGCAGCGAAAGCGGACTATCGGGGACCCAGTACTTC
clone size: -; V gene: TRBV12-3/TRBV12-4; D gene: TRBD1; J gene: TRBJ2-2; CDR3 protein: CASRATQGAHTGEPFF; CDR3 DNA: TGTGCCAGCAGAGCGACACAGGGGGCGCACACCGGGGAGCCGTTTTTT
clone size: -; V gene: TRBV18; D gene: TRBD1; J gene: TRBJ1-1; CDR3 protein: CASSQTGDLMNTEAFF; CDR3 DNA: TGTGCCAGCTCACAGACAGGGGACCTCATGAACACTGAAGCTTTCTTT
clone size: few; V gene: TRBV12-3/TRBV12-4; D gene: -; J gene: TRBJ1-1; CDR3 protein: CASSLVGSQAFF; CDR3 DNA: TGTGCCAGCAGCCTAGTGGGGTCCCAAGCTTTCTTT
clone size: few; V gene: TRBV4-2; D gene: TRBD2; J gene: TRBJ2-2; CDR3 protein: CASTKGTTNTGELFF; CDR3 DNA: TGTGCCAGCACCAAGGGGACTACGAACACCGGGGAGCTGTTTTTT
clone size: -; V gene: TRBV6-1; D gene: TRBD2; J gene: TRBJ2-1; CDR3 protein: CANRTSGGSSYNEQFF; CDR3 DNA: TGTGCCAACAGGACTAGCGGGGGTTCTTCCTACAATGAGCAGTTCTTC
clone size: -; V gene: TRBV6-1; D gene: -; J gene: TRBJ1-4; CDR3 protein: CASRGARTNEKLFF; CDR3 DNA: TGTGCCAGCAGGGGGGCGCGGACTAATGAAAAACTGTTTTTT
clone size: medium-sized; V gene: TRBV6-1; D gene: -; J gene: TRBJ2-2; CDR3 protein: CAPGTDTGELFF; CDR3 DNA: TGTGCCCCCGGGACCGACACCGGGGAGCTGTTTTTT
clone size: -; V gene: TRBV12-3/TRBV12-4; D gene: TRBD2; J gene: TRBJ2-5; CDR3 protein: CASTTSGGASETQYF; CDR3 DNA: TGTGCCAGCACGACTAGCGGGGGGGCCTCCGAGACCCAGTACTTC
clone size: -; V gene: TRBV5-8; D gene: TRBD2; J gene: TRBJ2-5; CDR3 protein: CASSPGLPGAQYF; CDR3 DNA: TGTGCCAGCAGCCCGGGACTACCTGGGGCCCAGTACTTC
clone size: -; V gene: TRBV27; D gene: TRBD1; J gene: TRBJ2-2; CDR3 protein: CASRTYRGLPTGELFF; CDR3 DNA: TGTGCCAGCAGGACATACAGGGGGCTTCCCACCGGGGAGCTGTTTTTT